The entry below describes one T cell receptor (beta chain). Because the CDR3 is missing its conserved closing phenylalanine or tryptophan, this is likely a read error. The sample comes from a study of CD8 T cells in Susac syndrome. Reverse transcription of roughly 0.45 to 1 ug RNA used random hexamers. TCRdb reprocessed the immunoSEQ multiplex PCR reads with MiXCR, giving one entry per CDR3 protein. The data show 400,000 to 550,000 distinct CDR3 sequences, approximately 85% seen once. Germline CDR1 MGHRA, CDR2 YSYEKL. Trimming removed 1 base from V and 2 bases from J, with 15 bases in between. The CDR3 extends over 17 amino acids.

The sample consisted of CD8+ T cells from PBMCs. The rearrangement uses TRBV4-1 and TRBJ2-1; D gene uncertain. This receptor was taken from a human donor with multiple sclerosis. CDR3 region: CASSQGDGNSPYNEQFL. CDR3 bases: TGCGCCAGCAGCCAAGGAGACGGTAACAGTCCCTACAATGAGCAGTTCTTG.